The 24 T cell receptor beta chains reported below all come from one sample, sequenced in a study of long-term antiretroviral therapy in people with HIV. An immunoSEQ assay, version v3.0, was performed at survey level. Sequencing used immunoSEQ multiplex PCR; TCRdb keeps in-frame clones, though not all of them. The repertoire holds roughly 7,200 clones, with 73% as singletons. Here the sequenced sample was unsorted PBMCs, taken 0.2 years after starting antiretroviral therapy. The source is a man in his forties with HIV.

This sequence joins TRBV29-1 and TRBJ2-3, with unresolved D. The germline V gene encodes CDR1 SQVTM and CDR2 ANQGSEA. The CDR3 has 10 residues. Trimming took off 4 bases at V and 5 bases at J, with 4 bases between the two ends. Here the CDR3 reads CSVGGDTQYF. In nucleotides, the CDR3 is TGCAGCGTTGGGGGAGATACGCAGTATTTT.

CDR3 in amino acids: CASNRLEGSSSTDTQYF. In nucleotides, the CDR3 is TGTGCCAGCAACCGCCTAGAGGGCAGCTCTAGCACAGATACGCAGTATTTT. The rearrangement links TRBV7-9 to TRBJ2-3; D may be TRBD2 (5 bases). Germline CDR1 is SEHNR and CDR2 is FQNEAQ (reference sequence). This CDR3 is built from 17 residues. Trimming stripped 7 bases from V and 0 bases from J, with 20 bases between.

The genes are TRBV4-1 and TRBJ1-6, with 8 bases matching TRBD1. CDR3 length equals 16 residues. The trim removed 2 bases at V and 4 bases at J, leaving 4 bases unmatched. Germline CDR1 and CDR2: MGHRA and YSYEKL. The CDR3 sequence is CASSQSGTGYNSPLHF. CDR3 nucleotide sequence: TGCGCCAGCAGCCAATCCGGGACAGGATATAATTCACCCCTCCACTTT.

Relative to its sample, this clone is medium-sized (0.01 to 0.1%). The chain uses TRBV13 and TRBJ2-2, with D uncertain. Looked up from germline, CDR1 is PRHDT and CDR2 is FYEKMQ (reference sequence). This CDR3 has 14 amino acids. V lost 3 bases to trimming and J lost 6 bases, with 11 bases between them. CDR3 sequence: CASSFDETAGELFF. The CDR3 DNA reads TGTGCCAGCAGCTTCGACGAGACGGCCGGGGAGCTGTTTTTT. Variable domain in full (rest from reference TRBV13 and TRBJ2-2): AAGVIQSPRHLIKEKRETATLKCYPIPRHDTVYWYQQGPGQDPQFLISFYEKMQSDKGSIPDRFSAQQFSDYHSELNMSSLELGDSALYFCASSFDETAGELFFGEGSRLTVL.

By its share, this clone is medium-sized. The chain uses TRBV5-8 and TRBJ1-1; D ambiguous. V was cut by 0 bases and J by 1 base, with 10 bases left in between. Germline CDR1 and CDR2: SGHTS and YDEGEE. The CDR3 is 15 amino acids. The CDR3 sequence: CASSLAEGSNTEAFF. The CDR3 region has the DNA TGTGCCAGCAGCTTGGCCGAGGGTTCGAACACTGAAGCTTTCTTT.

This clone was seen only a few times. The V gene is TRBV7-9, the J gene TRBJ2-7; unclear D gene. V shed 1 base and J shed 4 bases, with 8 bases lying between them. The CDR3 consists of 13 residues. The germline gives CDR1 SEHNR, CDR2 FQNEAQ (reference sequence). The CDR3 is CASSLGFSYEQYF. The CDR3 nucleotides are TGTGCCAGCAGCTTAGGTTTCAGTTACGAGCAGTACTTC.

The CDR3 DNA reads as TGTGCCTGGAGTTCGACAGGGGTTGGCTATGGCTACACCTTC. As protein: CAWSSTGVGYGYTF. V usage is TRBV30 and J usage is TRBJ1-2; TRBD1 aligns across 8 bases. The CDR3 consists of 14 residues. Germline V lookup: CDR1 GTSNPN, CDR2 SVGIG (reference sequence). V shed 2 bases and J 4 bases; nucleotides not matched to a gene: 6.

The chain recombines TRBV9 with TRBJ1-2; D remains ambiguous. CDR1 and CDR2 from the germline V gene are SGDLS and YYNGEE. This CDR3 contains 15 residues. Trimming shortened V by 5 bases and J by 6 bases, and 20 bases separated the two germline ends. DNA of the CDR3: TGTGCCAGCAGTCTCCGCGACCGCTTAAACAATGGCTACACCTTC. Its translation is CASSLRDRLNNGYTF. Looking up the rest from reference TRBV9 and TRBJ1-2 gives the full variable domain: DSGVTQTPKHLITATGQRVTLRCSPRSGDLSVYWYQQSLDQGLQFLIQYYNGEERAKGNILERFSAQQFPDLHSELNLSSLELGDSALYFCASSLRDRLNNGYTFGSGTRLTVV.

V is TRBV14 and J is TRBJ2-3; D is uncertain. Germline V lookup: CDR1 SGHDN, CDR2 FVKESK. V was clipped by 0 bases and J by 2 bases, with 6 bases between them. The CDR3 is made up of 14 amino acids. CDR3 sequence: CASSQDRNTDTQYF. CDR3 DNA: TGTGCCAGCAGCCAAGATCGGAACACAGATACGCAGTATTTT. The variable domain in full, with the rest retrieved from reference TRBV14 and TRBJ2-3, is EAGVTQFPSHSVIEKGQTVTLRCDPISGHDNLYWYRRVMGKEIKFLLHFVKESKQDESGMPNNRFLAERTGGTYSTLKVQPAELEDSGVYFCASSQDRNTDTQYFGPGTRLTVL.

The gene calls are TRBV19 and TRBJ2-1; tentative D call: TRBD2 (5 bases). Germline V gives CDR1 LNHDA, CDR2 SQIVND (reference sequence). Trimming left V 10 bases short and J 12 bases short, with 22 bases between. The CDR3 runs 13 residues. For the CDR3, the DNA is TGTGCCACAGAAACTGGACCAGGTCGGGGGCAGTTCTTC. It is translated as CATETGPGRGQFF.

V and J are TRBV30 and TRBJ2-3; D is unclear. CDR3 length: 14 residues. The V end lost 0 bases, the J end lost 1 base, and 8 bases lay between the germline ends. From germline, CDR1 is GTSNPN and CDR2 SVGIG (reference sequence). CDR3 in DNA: TGTGCCTGGAGTGTACTGCAGGGCACAGATACGCAGTATTTT. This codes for CAWSVLQGTDTQYF.

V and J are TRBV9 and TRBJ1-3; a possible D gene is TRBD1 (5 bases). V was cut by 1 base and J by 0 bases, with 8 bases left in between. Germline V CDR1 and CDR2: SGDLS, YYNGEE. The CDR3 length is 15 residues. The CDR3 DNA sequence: TGTGCCAGCAGCGTACGAGGGGACTCTGGAAACACCATATATTTT. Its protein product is CASSVRGDSGNTIYF.

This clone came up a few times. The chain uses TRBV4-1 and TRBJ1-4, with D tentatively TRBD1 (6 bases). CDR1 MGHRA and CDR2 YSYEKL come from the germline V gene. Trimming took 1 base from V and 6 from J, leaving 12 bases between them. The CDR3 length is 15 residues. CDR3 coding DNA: TGCGCCAGCAGCCAAGGGAACAGGGCGGATGAAAAACTGTTTTTT. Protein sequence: CASSQGNRADEKLFF.

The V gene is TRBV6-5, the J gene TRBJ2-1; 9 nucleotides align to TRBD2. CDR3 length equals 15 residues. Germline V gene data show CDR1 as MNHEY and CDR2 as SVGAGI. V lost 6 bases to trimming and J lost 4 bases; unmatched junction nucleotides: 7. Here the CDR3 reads CASSHSGLAYNEQFF. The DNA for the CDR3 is TGTGCCAGCAGCCATTCGGGACTAGCTTACAATGAGCAGTTCTTC.

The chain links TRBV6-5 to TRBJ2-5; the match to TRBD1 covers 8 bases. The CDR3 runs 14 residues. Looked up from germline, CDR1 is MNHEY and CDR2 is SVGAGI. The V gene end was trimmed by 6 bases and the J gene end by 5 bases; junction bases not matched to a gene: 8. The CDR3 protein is CASSWTGPRETQYF. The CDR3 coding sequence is TGTGCCAGCAGCTGGACAGGGCCAAGGGAGACCCAGTACTTC.

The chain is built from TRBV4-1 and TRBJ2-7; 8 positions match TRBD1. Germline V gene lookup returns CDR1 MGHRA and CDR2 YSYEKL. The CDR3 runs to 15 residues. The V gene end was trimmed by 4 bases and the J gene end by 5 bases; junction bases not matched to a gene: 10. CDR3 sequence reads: CASSLVTGVFDEQYF. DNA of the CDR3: TGCGCCAGCAGCCTTGTGACAGGGGTATTCGACGAGCAGTACTTC.

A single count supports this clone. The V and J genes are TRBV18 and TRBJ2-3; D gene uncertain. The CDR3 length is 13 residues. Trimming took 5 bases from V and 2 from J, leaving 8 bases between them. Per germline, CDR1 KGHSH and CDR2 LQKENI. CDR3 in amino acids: CASSTRFTDTQYF. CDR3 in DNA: TGTGCCAGCTCAACAAGGTTCACAGATACGCAGTATTTT. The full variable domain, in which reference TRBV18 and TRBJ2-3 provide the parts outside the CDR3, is NAGVMQNPRHLVRRRGQEARLRCSPMKGHSHVYWYRQLPEEGLKFMVYLQKENIIDESGMPKERFSAEFPKEGPSILRIQQVVRGDSAAYFCASSTRFTDTQYFGPGTRLTVL.

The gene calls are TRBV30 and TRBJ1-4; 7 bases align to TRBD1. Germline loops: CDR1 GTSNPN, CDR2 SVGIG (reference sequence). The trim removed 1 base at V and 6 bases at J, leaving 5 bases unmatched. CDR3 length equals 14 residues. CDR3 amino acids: CAWSETGLDEKLFF. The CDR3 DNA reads TGTGCCTGGAGTGAGACAGGGTTAGATGAAAAACTGTTTTTT.

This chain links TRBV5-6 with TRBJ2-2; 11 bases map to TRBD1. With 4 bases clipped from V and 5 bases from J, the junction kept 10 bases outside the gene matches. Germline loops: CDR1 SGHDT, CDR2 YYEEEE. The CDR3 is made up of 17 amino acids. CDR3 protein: CASSPLGQGAGTGELFF. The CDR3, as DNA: TGTGCCAGCAGCCCCCTCGGACAGGGGGCTGGTACCGGGGAGCTGTTTTTT.

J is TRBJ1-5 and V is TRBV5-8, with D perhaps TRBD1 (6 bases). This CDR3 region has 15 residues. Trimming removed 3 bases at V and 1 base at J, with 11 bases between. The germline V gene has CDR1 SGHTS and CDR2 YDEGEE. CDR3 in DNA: TGTGCCAGCAGCTGGGGTGGGACAAGCAATCAGCCCCAGCATTTT. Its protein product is CASSWGGTSNQPQHF.

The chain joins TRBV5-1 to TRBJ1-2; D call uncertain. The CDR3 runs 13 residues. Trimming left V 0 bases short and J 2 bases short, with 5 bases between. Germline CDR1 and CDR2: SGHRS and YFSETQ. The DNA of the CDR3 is TGCGCCAGCAGCTTGGACGGGAACTATGGCTACACCTTC. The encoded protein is CASSLDGNYGYTF.

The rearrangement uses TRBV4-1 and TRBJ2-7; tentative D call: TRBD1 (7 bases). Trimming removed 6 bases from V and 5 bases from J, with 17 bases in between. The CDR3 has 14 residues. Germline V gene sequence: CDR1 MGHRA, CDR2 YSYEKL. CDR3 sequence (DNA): TGCGCCAGCAGGGAGGAGGGGGCGGGCAACGAGCAGTACTTC. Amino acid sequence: CASREEGAGNEQYF.

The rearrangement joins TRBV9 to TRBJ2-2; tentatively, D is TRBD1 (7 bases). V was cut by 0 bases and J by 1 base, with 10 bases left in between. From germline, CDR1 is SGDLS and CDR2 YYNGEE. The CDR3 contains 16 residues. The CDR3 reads CASSVAGGRNTGELFF. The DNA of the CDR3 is TGTGCCAGCAGCGTAGCAGGGGGGCGGAACACCGGGGAGCTGTTTTTT.

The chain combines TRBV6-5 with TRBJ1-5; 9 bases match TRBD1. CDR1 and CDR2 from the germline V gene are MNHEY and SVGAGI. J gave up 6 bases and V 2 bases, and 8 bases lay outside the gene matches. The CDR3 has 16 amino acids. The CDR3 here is CASSYHSQGAGQPQHF. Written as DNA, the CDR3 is TGTGCCAGCAGTTACCACTCACAGGGGGCTGGTCAGCCCCAGCATTTT.